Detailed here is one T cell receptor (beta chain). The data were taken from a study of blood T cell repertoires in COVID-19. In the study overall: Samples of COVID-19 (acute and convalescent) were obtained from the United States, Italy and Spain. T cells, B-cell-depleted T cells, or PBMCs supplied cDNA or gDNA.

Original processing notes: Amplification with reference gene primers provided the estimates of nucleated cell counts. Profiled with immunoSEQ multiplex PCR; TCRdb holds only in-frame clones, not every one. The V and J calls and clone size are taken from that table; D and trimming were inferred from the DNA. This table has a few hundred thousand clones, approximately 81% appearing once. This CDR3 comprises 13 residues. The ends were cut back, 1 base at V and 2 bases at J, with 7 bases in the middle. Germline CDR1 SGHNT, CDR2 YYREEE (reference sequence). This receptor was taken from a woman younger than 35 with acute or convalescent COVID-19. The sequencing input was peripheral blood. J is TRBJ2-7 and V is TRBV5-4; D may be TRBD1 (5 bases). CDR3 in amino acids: CASSLSGTYEQYF. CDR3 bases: TGTGCCAGCAGCTTGTCAGGGACCTACGAGCAGTACTTC.